Following are 23 T cell receptor beta chains from one sample sequenced in a study of graft-versus-host responses after intestinal transplantation. These receptors lack a known antigen. TCRdb's table, derived via immunoSEQ multiplex PCR, lists solely in-frame clones and lacks some. The sample has about 120,000 clones, roughly 95% seen once; the top ten hold roughly 3%. Sequenced here: unstimulated CD8+ T cells sorted from spleen or lymph node cells, sampled before intestinal transplant. The source of these receptors is a human donor who received an intestinal transplant.

On this clone itself: Other DNA sequences from this sample encode an identical CDR3 as well. The rearrangement joins TRBV7-9 to TRBJ1-2, with D perhaps matching TRBD1 (5 bases). The germline V and J ends were trimmed by 1 base and 2 bases, with 8 bases remaining between them. The CDR3 totals 14 residues. In germline, CDR1 is SEHNR, CDR2 FQNEAQ (reference sequence). The CDR3 reads CASSLVGGNYGYTF. The CDR3 DNA sequence: TGTGCCAGCAGCTTAGTTGGGGGAAACTATGGCTACACCTTC.

The chain joins TRBV2 to TRBJ1-4; 7 bases are shared with TRBD1. The CDR3 is 13 residues long. Germline V gene lookup returns CDR1 SNHLY and CDR2 FYNNEI. V shed 8 bases and J 8 bases; nucleotides not matched to a gene: 8. The CDR3 DNA reads as TGTGCCAGCTGCAGGGGGGCGACAGAAAAACTGTTTTTT. Its protein is CASCRGATEKLFF.

This clone was counted a single time. The chain is built from TRBV5-1 and TRBJ2-1; D possibly corresponds to TRBD2 (6 bases). Germline CDR1 and CDR2: SGHRS and YFSETQ. V lost 7 bases, J lost 1 base, and 9 bases lay in between. The CDR3 has 13 residues. CDR3 sequence: CASVRESYNEQFF. In DNA form, the CDR3 reads TGCGCCAGCGTTCGGGAGTCCTACAATGAGCAGTTCTTC.

This clone was observed a single time. The rearrangement joins TRBV5-6 to TRBJ1-1; the D is unclear. The CDR3 sequence is 13 residues long. The V and J ends lost 3 bases and 0 bases respectively, with 6 bases between them. Germline CDR1 and CDR2: SGHDT and YYEEEE. In nucleotides, the CDR3 is TGTGCCAGCAGCTCCACTTTGAACACTGAAGCTTTCTTT. Residues: CASSSTLNTEAFF.

This rearrangement joins TRBV7-9 to TRBJ2-1; 13 bases are shared with TRBD2. This CDR3 contains 17 residues. Germline trimming cut 5 bases from V and 6 bases from J; bases unmatched to any gene: 10. The germline CDR1 and CDR2 sequences are SEHNR and FQNEAQ (reference sequence). The CDR3 DNA is TGTGCCAGCAGCCCACTAGCGGGAGGGCTTTCGGTCAATGAGCAGTTCTTC. Translated, it gives CASSPLAGGLSVNEQFF.

This chain uses TRBV4-3 with TRBJ2-3, with a possible D match to TRBD1 (5 bases). Trimming removed 0 bases at V and 3 bases at J, with 10 bases between. The CDR3 loop spans 15 amino acids. CDR1 and CDR2 (germline): LGHNA, YSLEER. The DNA of the CDR3 is TGCGCCAGCAGCCAAGATGTGGCAGGGACAGATACGCAGTATTTT. Its protein is CASSQDVAGTDTQYF.

The rearrangement uses TRBV27 and TRBJ2-7; TRBD1 is a possible D gene (6 bases). Looked up from germline, CDR1 is MNHEY and CDR2 is SMNVEV (reference sequence). Trimming stripped 3 bases from V and 3 bases from J, with 18 bases between. The CDR3 length is 16 residues. CDR3 residues: CASSFIRTGSFYEQYF. In nucleotides, the CDR3 is TGTGCCAGCAGTTTCATAAGAACAGGGTCTTTCTACGAGCAGTACTTC.

J is TRBJ2-7 and V is TRBV10-1, with 9 bases lining up with TRBD1. The CDR3 extends over 14 amino acids. V lost 2 bases to trimming and J lost 5 bases; unmatched junction nucleotides: 4. Germline-derived CDR1 and CDR2 are WNHNN and SYGVQD (reference sequence). In nucleotides, the CDR3 is TGCGCCAGCAGTGAGCCGGGACAGGGTGACGAGCAGTACTTC. This sequence encodes CASSEPGQGDEQYF.

The V gene is TRBV9, the J gene TRBJ2-5; D is possibly TRBD1 (5 bases). The germline gives CDR1 SGDLS, CDR2 YYNGEE. The CDR3 is made up of 14 amino acids. V was pared by 4 bases and J by 5 bases, with 15 bases between. This CDR3 reads CASSSEVGVETQYF. CDR3 sequence (DNA): TGTGCCAGCAGCTCAGAGGTAGGGGTGGAGACCCAGTACTTC. Filled out from reference TRBV9 and TRBJ2-5, the complete variable domain reads DSGVTQTPKHLITATGQRVTLRCSPRSGDLSVYWYQQSLDQGLQFLIQYYNGEERAKGNILERFSAQQFPDLHSELNLSSLELGDSALYFCASSSEVGVETQYFGPGTRLLVL.

The chain joins TRBV28 to TRBJ2-7, with 9 bases identical to TRBD2. This CDR3 spans 14 amino acids. Germline V gene data show CDR1 as MDHEN and CDR2 as SYDVKM. Losses at the gene ends were 3 bases for V and 3 bases for J; bases not matched to a gene: 3. The CDR3 sequence: CASSFEREVYEQYF. In nucleotides, the CDR3 is TGTGCCAGCAGTTTCGAGCGGGAGGTCTACGAGCAGTACTTC.

The CDR3 DNA reads as TGTGCCAGCAGGGAGAACACTGAAGCTTTCTTT. This encodes CASRENTEAFF. V usage is TRBV28 and J usage is TRBJ1-1; unclear D gene. Trimming left V 6 bases short and J 1 base short, with 3 bases between. This CDR3 region has 11 residues. The germline CDR1 and CDR2 sequences are MDHEN and SYDVKM.

The CDR3 DNA reads as TGTGCCAGCAGTTTTGAGCCGAACACCGGGGAGCTGTTTTTT. Protein product: CASSFEPNTGELFF. The chain is built from TRBV28 and TRBJ2-2, with D unclear. Germline lookup yields CDR1 MDHEN and CDR2 SYDVKM. The CDR3 sequence is 14 residues long. V was clipped by 3 bases and J by 0 bases, with 5 bases between them. Combining the CDR3 with reference TRBV28 and TRBJ2-2 gives the whole variable domain DVKVTQSSRYLVKRTGEKVFLECVQDMDHENMFWYRQDPGLGLRLIYFSYDVKMKEKGDIPEGYSVSREKKERFSLILESASTNQTSMYLCASSFEPNTGELFFGEGSRLTVL.

This chain connects TRBV9 to TRBJ2-7; weak D call: TRBD2 (6 bases). Trimming cost V 5 bases and J 0 bases, with 15 bases left between them. The length of the CDR3 is 15 residues. Germline V lookup: CDR1 SGDLS, CDR2 YYNGEE. CDR3 coding DNA: TGTGCCAGCAGTCACGATAGCGGAAGCTCCTACGAGCAGTACTTC. It codes for CASSHDSGSSYEQYF.

This rearrangement joins TRBV7-2 to TRBJ2-5; 7 nucleotides line up with TRBD2. TRBJ2-7 matches the DNA end more closely, so the J call is doubtful. The germline gives CDR1 SGHTA, CDR2 FQGNSA. CDR3 length: 15 amino acids. CDR3 DNA sequence: TGTGCCAGCAGCCCTGGACTAGGCCCTGCCTACGAGCAGTACTTC. Amino acid sequence: CASSPGLGPAYEQYF.

This chain uses TRBV11-2 with TRBJ1-2, with D perhaps TRBD1 (6 bases). V was cut by 3 bases and J by 4 bases, with 15 bases left in between. This CDR3 is built from 15 residues. CDR1 and CDR2 from the germline V gene are SGHAT and FQNNGV. CDR3 DNA sequence: TGTGCCAGCAGCTTTGGAATCGGGGGCGGCTATGGCTACACCTTC. Its translation is CASSFGIGGGYGYTF.

This sequence joins TRBV25-1 and TRBJ2-7, with 7 bases fitting TRBD1. V shed 0 bases and J 2 bases; nucleotides not matched to a gene: 1. The germline V gene encodes CDR1 MGHDK and CDR2 SYGVNS. This CDR3 comprises 14 residues. The CDR3 is CASSEYGTAYEQYF. The DNA for the CDR3 is TGTGCCAGCAGTGAATATGGGACAGCCTACGAGCAGTACTTC.

The rearrangement uses TRBV7-9 and TRBJ2-1; no clear D gene. The germline gives CDR1 SEHNR, CDR2 FQNEAQ (reference sequence). V was trimmed by 4 bases and J by 8 bases, leaving 12 bases between them. The CDR3 runs 13 residues. The CDR3 DNA reads TGTGCCAGCAGCTCTCAGAATAGGGATGAGCAGTTCTTC. Translating it yields CASSSQNRDEQFF.

The chain is built from TRBV6-5 and TRBJ2-5; 8 nucleotides agree with TRBD2. Germline V gene data show CDR1 as MNHEY and CDR2 as SVGAGI. This CDR3 spans 16 amino acids. V shed 2 bases and J 3 bases; nucleotides not matched to a gene: 8. The CDR3 DNA follows: TGTGCCAGCAGTTACGCGGCGGGAGGAATGGAAGAGACCCAGTACTTC. The encoded protein is CASSYAAGGMEETQYF.

The V and J genes are TRBV28 and TRBJ1-2; weak D call: TRBD1 (6 bases). The CDR3 sequence is 14 residues long. Germline CDR1 and CDR2: MDHEN and SYDVKM. Trimming removed 5 bases from V and 8 bases from J, with 18 bases in between. In DNA form, the CDR3 reads TGTGCCAGCAGTCCTCTCGGGGGGGGCTGGGGCTACACCTTC. The encoded protein is CASSPLGGGWGYTF.

V is TRBV4-2 and J is TRBJ2-1, with D unresolved. The CDR3 length is 15 residues. V dropped 3 bases and J dropped 0 bases, with 9 bases sitting between them. Germline V gene lookup returns CDR1 LGHNA and CDR2 YNFKEQ. This chain's CDR3 is CASSQRLASYNEQFF. The DNA for the CDR3 is TGTGCCAGCAGCCAGAGGCTGGCCTCCTACAATGAGCAGTTCTTC.

V is TRBV6-5 and J is TRBJ1-2; D is perhaps TRBD1 (5 bases). This CDR3 is 16 amino acids long. The V end was cut by 3 bases, the J end by 0 bases, with 14 bases between. Per germline, CDR1 MNHEY and CDR2 SVGAGI. The CDR3 is CASSYSRTPANYGYTF. CDR3 bases: TGTGCCAGCAGTTATTCGCGGACACCCGCTAACTATGGCTACACCTTC.

This chain joins TRBV6-5 and TRBJ2-7; D is undetermined. The CDR3 is 14 residues long. Trimming shortened V by 5 bases and J by 3 bases, and 14 bases separated the two germline ends. Germline V gene lookup returns CDR1 MNHEY and CDR2 SVGAGI. CDR3 DNA: TGTGCCAGCAGTGCCCAGATCGGCTTCTACGAGCAGTACTTC. Amino acids: CASSAQIGFYEQYF.

The chain combines TRBV7-8 with TRBJ1-5; D remains ambiguous. CDR3 length equals 15 residues. With 3 bases removed from V and 1 base from J, the gap between germline ends came to 10 bases. CDR1 and CDR2 (germline): SGHVS, FQNEAQ. The CDR3 sequence: CASSFHFRSNQPQHF. The CDR3 DNA reads as TGTGCCAGCAGCTTTCATTTCAGGAGCAATCAGCCCCAGCATTTT. The full variable domain, its missing parts supplied by reference TRBV7-8 and TRBJ1-5, is GAGVSQSPRYKVAKRGQDVALRCDPISGHVSLFWYQQALGQGPEFLTYFQNEAQLDKSGLPSDRFFAERPEGSVSTLKIQRTQQEDSAVYLCASSFHFRSNQPQHFGDGTRLSIL.